These T cell receptor beta chains were read from a single sample in a study of graft-versus-host responses after intestinal transplantation. Assay: immunoSEQ multiplex PCR; the TCRdb copy retains only in-frame clones and omits some. The sample has 96,000 or so clones, about 90% seen once. No cognate antigen is known for these TCRs. The sample consisted of unstimulated CD4+ T cells sorted from spleen or lymph node cells, taken before intestinal transplant. The receptors were sampled from a human donor who received an intestinal transplant. The CDR3 runs from the conserved cysteine through the conserved F or W. The D gene is left open where the match is weak. Clone size is given for some rows only: seen once, a few or many times, or a class if the clone is expanded.

j_call v_call clone_size d_call cdr3_nt cdr3_aa
TRBJ2-7 TRBV6-6 few . TGTGCCAGCGGGCCGGGAGCTTCCTACGAGCAGTACTTC CASGPGASYEQYF
TRBJ2-5 TRBV7-8 . TRBD1 TGTGCCAGCAGCCCGGGACAGGGTACGGAGACCCAGTACTTC CASSPGQGTETQYF
TRBJ2-5 TRBV18 . TRBD1 TGTGCCAGCTCAAGGGAATACCCGGACAGGGGCCAAGAGACCCAGTACTTC CASSREYPDRGQETQYF
TRBJ2-7 TRBV9 . TRBD2 TGTGCCAGCACCGGGGGGGGCTTAGCGGGAAGGTGGATCAAGCAGTACTTC CASTGGGLAGRWIKQYF
TRBJ2-3 TRBV7-2 . TRBD2 TGTGCCAGCAGCTTGGAACTAGCGGGAGTGACAGATACGCAGTATTTT CASSLELAGVTDTQYF
TRBJ1-6 TRBV2 . TRBD1 TGTGCCAGCAGCGTAGGACAGGGGGGCAGCTCCTATAATTCACCCCTCCACTTT CASSVGQGGSSYNSPLHF
TRBJ1-4 TRBV25-1 . . TGTGCCAGCAGTATGACAGGAACTAATGAAAAACTGTTTTTT CASSMTGTNEKLFF
TRBJ1-1 TRBV6-1 . . TGTGCCAGCGCCGACAGGAACACTGAAGCTTTCTTT CASADRNTEAFF
TRBJ2-5 TRBV6-5 . . TGTGCCAGCAGTTACCCAGGCCAAGAGACCCAGTACTTC CASSYPGQETQYF
TRBJ2-1 TRBV5-1 . TRBD2 TGCGCCAGCAGCTTGGGGACTAGCGGGAGTCAGGAGCAGTTCTTC CASSLGTSGSQEQFF
TRBJ1-4 TRBV11-2 . TRBD1 TGTGCCAGCAGCTTAGATCCCACAGGGGAGGATGAAAAACTGTTTTTT CASSLDPTGEDEKLFF
TRBJ1-2 TRBV7-2 . TRBD1 TGTGCCAGCAGCCTCGGACAGGGACGCTATGGCTACACCTTC CASSLGQGRYGYTF
TRBJ1-1 TRBV7-9 . TRBD1 TGTGCCAGCAGCCCACAGGGGGTGAACACTGAAGCTTTCTTT CASSPQGVNTEAFF
TRBJ1-1 TRBV4-1 . . TGCGCCAGCAGCCAAGTAAGGGGGGGATTGAACACTGAAGCTTTCTTT CASSQVRGGLNTEAFF
TRBJ1-2 TRBV6-5 . . TGTGCCAGCGGGGGCTCTGTTCGGGGTGGCTACACCTTC CASGGSVRGGYTF
TRBJ1-1 TRBV30 . . TGTGCCTGGAAGAGGGCGAGTACTGAAGCTTTCTTT CAWKRASTEAFF
TRBJ1-1 TRBV12-5 . TRBD1 TGTGCTAGTGGAAGACAGGGGGCGGGTACTGAAGCTTTCTTT CASGRQGAGTEAFF
TRBJ1-1 TRBV30 . . TGTGCCTGGAGTCCCGGGGGGGCCACTGAAGCTTTCTTT CAWSPGGATEAFF
TRBJ2-2 TRBV11-3 . . TGTGCCAGCGGCCTCGGCGTGGGCGCCGGGGAGCTGTTTTTT CASGLGVGAGELFF
TRBJ2-2 TRBV6-1 . TRBD1 TGTGCCAGCAACAGGGGGACTTCCTACACCGGGGAGCTGTTTTTT CASNRGTSYTGELFF
TRBJ1-4 TRBV30 . TRBD1 TGTGCCTGGAGTGGGGACAGGGACGAAAAACTGTTTTTT CAWSGDRDEKLFF
TRBJ2-2 TRBV5-6 . . TGTGCCAGCAGCTTGAGAGGTGGGGAGCTGTTTTTT CASSLRGGELFF
TRBJ2-7 TRBV6-6 . . TGTGCCAGCAGTTACTGGGCAGCGGGCGCCTACGAGCAGTACTTC CASSYWAAGAYEQYF
TRBJ2-3 TRBV18 . . TGTGCCAGCTCACCAGGAGCGGGTTCGACAGATACGCAGTATTTT CASSPGAGSTDTQYF
TRBJ2-1 TRBV12-5 . TRBD2 TGTGCTAGTGGTTTGCAGCGGGAGGGCGGGGGTGAGCAGTTCTTC CASGLQREGGGEQFF
TRBJ1-5 TRBV7-2 . . TGTGCCAGCAGCTTCCGGGGGAATAGCAATCAGCCCCAGCATTTT CASSFRGNSNQPQHF
TRBJ1-5 TRBV4-1 . . TGCGCCAGCAGCCAAGATAGACAGGAATATCAGCCCCAGCATTTT CASSQDRQEYQPQHF
TRBJ2-1 TRBV5-1 . TRBD1 TGCGCCAGCAGCTTGTGGGCAACAGGGGGAGGATTCAATGAGCAGTTCTTC CASSLWATGGGFNEQFF
TRBJ2-3 TRBV7-2 . TRBD2 TGTGCCAGCGGGACTAGTTTCAATACGCAGTATTTT CASGTSFNTQYF
TRBJ2-7 TRBV27 . . TGTGCCAGCAGAAGACACCCCGGCGAGCAGTACTTC CASRRHPGEQYF
TRBJ2-5 TRBV6-5 . . TGTGCCAGCAGTTATCGGGAGACCCAGTACTTC CASSYRETQYF
TRBJ2-5 TRBV6-1 . . TGTGCCAGCAGTGGACAGAGCCAAGAGACCCAGTACTTC CASSGQSQETQYF
TRBJ2-5 TRBV28 . TRBD2 TGTGCCAGCAGTTTGCCACTAGCGGGGGTGCGAGAGACCCAGTACTTC CASSLPLAGVRETQYF
TRBJ2-3 TRBV7-2 . TRBD2 TGTGCCAGCAGCTTAGGACTAGCGGGGGGGCCGGATACGCAGTATTTT CASSLGLAGGPDTQYF
TRBJ2-2 TRBV15 . . TGTGCCACCAGCAGACCTACAGGGCCCGGGGAGCTGTTTTTT CATSRPTGPGELFF
TRBJ2-3 TRBV6-1 . TRBD2 TGTGCCAGCAGTGAAACTAGCGGGAGGAGCACAGATACGCAGTATTTT CASSETSGRSTDTQYF
TRBJ2-5 TRBV10-1 . . TGCGCCAGCAGTCCCCAGGGGACGAAGGAGACCCAGTACTTC CASSPQGTKETQYF
TRBJ2-1 TRBV29-1 . TRBD2 TGCAGCGCCATCATCGGGACTAGCGGCTATTTGTCCTACAATGAGCAGTTCTTC CSAIIGTSGYLSYNEQFF
TRBJ2-1 TRBV5-1 . TRBD2 TGCGCCAGCAGCTTAGGACTAGCGGGAGACAATGAGCAGTTCTTC CASSLGLAGDNEQFF
TRBJ1-3 TRBV5-1 . . TGCGCCAGCAACCCTGGGGGGAACGGCGGAAACACCATATATTTT CASNPGGNGGNTIYF
TRBJ1-1 TRBV5-1 . . TGCGCCAGCAGCTTACAGTCTGAAGCTTTCTTT CASSLQSEAFF
TRBJ1-4 TRBV18 . . TGTGCCAGCTCACCACCGTCAAGATACGGTGATAATGAAAAACTGTTTTTT CASSPPSRYGDNEKLFF
TRBJ2-7 TRBV6-5 . . TGTGCCAGCAGTTACGACAGATATTACGAGCAGTACTTC CASSYDRYYEQYF
TRBJ1-1 TRBV7-2 . TRBD1 TGTGCCAGCAGCTGGGGACAGCGAGAGGAAGCTTTCTTT CASSWGQREEAFF
TRBJ1-2 TRBV18 . . TGTGCCAGCTCACTTTTGGCTACGGCGACTCTCCCTAACTATGGCTACACCTTC CASSLLATATLPNYGYTF
TRBJ2-7 TRBV19 . TRBD2 TGTGCCAGTAGTACCATAGCGGGAGGCTCCTACGAGCAGTACTTC CASSTIAGGSYEQYF
TRBJ2-7 TRBV6-5 . . TGTGCCAGCAGTTACTACGCGGACAGCCTCTCCTACGAGCAGTACTTC CASSYYADSLSYEQYF
TRBJ1-4 TRBV18 . . TGTGCCAGCTCGTTGACAGGCGCTAATGAAAAACTGTTTTTT CASSLTGANEKLFF
TRBJ2-7 TRBV28 . . TGTGCCAGCAGCCTTCTGTATGGCCACGAGCAGTACTTC CASSLLYGHEQYF